This T cell receptor beta chain was sequenced for a study of shared clonotypes between healthy human individuals. Study-wide background: Samples came from a couple of female and three male donors aged 18 to 49. Study-level points and caveats: Limitation of the genetic and exposure-history diversity represented came from the few donors. Specimens sampled were limited to blood, with tissue repertoires likely differing.

In regard to this clone: Antigen unknown.

Per germline, CDR1 SGHKS and CDR2 YYEKEE (reference sequence). V was clipped by 1 base and J by 2 bases, with 4 bases between them. The CDR3 is made up of 12 amino acids. Researchers divided each subset's genomic DNA evenly across several immunoSEQ plates. Using immunoSEQ multiplex PCR, the repertoire was profiled, and TCRdb retains in-frame clones only, with some absent. Here the sample spans more than 1.2 million clones, around 98.5% being singletons. The sample taken for sequencing was naive CD4+ T cells sorted from blood. Subset denoted: CD45RA+ positively selected. The rearrangement uses TRBV5-5 and TRBJ2-7; no reliable D call. The clonotype originates from a man aged 30 to 39 in good health. This CDR3 is CASSLTAYEQYF. CDR3 nucleotides: TGTGCCAGCAGCTTGACTGCCTACGAGCAGTACTTC.